This T cell receptor (beta chain) was sequenced for a study of cytomegalovirus exposure and HLA in healthy donors. The donors were part of the validation cohort, which consisted of approximately 110 subjects and was separate from the first cohort of about 670 subjects. The assay was immunoSEQ multiplex PCR, and TCRdb's table has in-frame clones only and misses some. The data contain some 100,000 clones, about 83% of them singletons. The CDR3 is made up of 14 amino acids. Between the trimmed V and J ends, which lost 5 bases and 3 bases, there was a span of 16 bases. In germline, CDR1 is GTSNPN, CDR2 SVGIG (reference sequence).

Sequenced: PBMCs. The TCR originated in a man younger than 35 in good health and CMV-seronegative. This chain joins TRBV30 and TRBJ1-1; unclear D gene. The CDR3 region is CAWDEGGSHTEAFF. In DNA form, the CDR3 reads TGTGCCTGGGACGAGGGAGGGTCTCACACTGAAGCTTTCTTT.